The sequence of this T cell receptor beta chain was determined in a study of human T cells and chemical hapten exposure (TCRdb year 2021). In the study overall: For sensitization, 2% DPC in acetone was applied to a roughly 2 cm by roughly 2 cm area of upper inner arm skin. Patch tests used Finn chambers with 0.01% DPC on the upper back, scored after 6 days by International Contact Dermatitis Research Group standards. Throughout the study period of 20 to 30 weeks, patients also received therapeutic DPC doses to the scalp every week. The mostly female patient cohort included alopecia areata with under or over 50% scalp involvement, alopecia totalis and alopecia universalis. Blood was sampled from patients pre-sensitization (week 0) and at 2, 6 and about 24 weeks after DPC sensitization. Roughly 30 alopecia patients provided blood for TCR sequencing at one to four time points (pre-sensitization, 2, 6 and 24 weeks). Libraries were combined into a pool for sequencing, and differences in TCR yield between samples came mainly from small differences in library volumes within the pool. Peripheral blood TCR repertoire changes were tracked in vivo in alopecia patients during primary and secondary sensitization to the hapten diphenylcyclopropenone (DPC). Study-level results and caveats: Significantly more large CDR3 similarity clusters were formed by expanded TCRs than by pre-sensitization or healthy control sets, consistent with antigen-driven responses. All patients had alopecia, a presumed autoimmune disease, so their immune response might differ from that of healthy individuals. Repeated subsampling changed both the strength of the expansion versus patch-test correlation and the threshold at which the correlation became significant. A positive correlation was found between the number of PT1 expanded TCRs and patch test score, with significance reached at thresholds 8, 16 and 32 but not 4. The number of TCRs above 1 in 1000 frequency did not change with DPC sensitization; there was no evidence of global repertoire structure alterations.

To prepare the library, RACE was applied. Sequencer: NextSeq 500. Library preparation attached unique molecular identifiers to individual cDNA molecules for quantitative, reproducible TCR counting. Each blood RNA sample was used to sequence both TCR alpha and TCR beta chains. Per the source publication's procedure: The median number of TCRs per sample was approximately 93,000, ranging from about 20,000 to 690,600. V, J and CDR3 annotation of the TCR reads was carried out using the Decombinator software suite. For PS versus PT1 abundance plots, all samples were subsampled to the same number of TCRs (28,000). TCRs were defined as expanded if absent before sensitization and observed at least eight times at the 2-week time point. The public sequencing data were trimmed at Q25 with fastp and processed into clonotypes with MiXCR by TCRdb, which kept only in-frame beta chains. Identical CDR3 proteins give one entry, which carries the most common genes and DNA. These V and J calls are TCRdb output, not the study's own analysis. The sample data list 180,000 or so distinct CDR3 sequences, and more than 12% of these were observed just once. The ten largest clones represent about 1.7% of the sample.

A remark on this clonotype: Its antigen target is currently unknown. No quality values exist for individual bases; no much larger clone is one base distant.

The time point tag for this specimen amounts to: patch test 1, 2 weeks after DPC sensitization. The intended sense of this specimen's treatment or condition label: therapeutic diphenylcyclopropenone sensitization with weekly scalp DPC. Blood at each patch-test visit was drawn before the patch test was applied. To be eligible, patients had to be aged 18 to 70, diagnosed with alopecia and judged suitable for DPC therapy, while pregnant patients were excluded. Total RNA was isolated from unfractionated whole blood collected in Tempus Blood RNA tubes. The input for sequencing was whole blood, taken in connection with sensitization to the hapten diphenylcyclopropenone (DPC). The sequence was collected from a woman in her twenties or thirties with alopecia areata. Some clones in this sample may be carry-over from other donors' samples.

The sequenced DNA: TGTGCCAGCAGATTCTCGACAGGGGGTCCTGGAAACACCATATATTTT. The translation is CASRFSTGGPGNTIYF. The chain is encoded by TRBV6-5 joined to TRBJ1-3; the junction holds 9 bases that match TRBD1. For this chain, trimming is 6 bases at the V end and 2 bases at the J end, and the number of junction bases without a gene match is 8. According to the germline V gene, CDR1 reads MNHEY and CDR2 reads SVGAGI. The CDR3 starts with the cysteine, ends with the phenylalanine, and has 16 residues. Just the 48-base CDR3 DNA is kept, in frame starting at base 1.